The 22 T cell receptor beta chains below come from one sample, sequenced in a study of blood T cell repertoires in COVID-19. Produced via immunoSEQ multiplex PCR; TCRdb's table is partial and in-frame only. The sample has fewer than 250,000 clones; more than 70% are singletons. Material: peripheral blood. These receptors were obtained from a man between 45 and 60 years old with active or convalescent COVID-19.

This chain uses TRBV30 with TRBJ1-2; the D is unclear. The CDR3 covers 15 residues. Germline CDR1 and CDR2: GTSNPN and SVGIG (reference sequence). V was clipped by 0 bases and J by 7 bases, with 18 bases between them. The CDR3 nucleotides are TGTGCCTGGAGTGTACAAGAGTTCTACCCGGGTGGCTACACCTTC. Amino acid sequence: CAWSVQEFYPGGYTF.

This sequence joins TRBV29-1 and TRBJ1-5; possibly TRBD1 for D (5 bases). V shed 6 bases and J shed 0 bases, with 6 bases lying between them. Germline lookup yields CDR1 SQVTM and CDR2 ANQGSEA. This CDR3 spans 12 amino acids. The CDR3 coding sequence is TGCAGCGTCGGACATAGCAATCAGCCCCAGCATTTT. This codes for CSVGHSNQPQHF.

The chain carries TRBV18 and TRBJ2-1; D not resolved. CDR1 is KGHSH, CDR2 LQKENI, per germline. The CDR3 sequence is 15 residues long. V shed 3 bases and J shed 2 bases, with 11 bases lying between them. In DNA form, the CDR3 reads TGTGCCAGCTCACCCCTCCTAGGCACCTACAATGAGCAGTTCTTC. It encodes CASSPLLGTYNEQFF.

This clone was recorded once. The chain combines TRBV10-2 with TRBJ2-7; tentatively, D is TRBD1 (6 bases). This CDR3 comprises 13 residues. The V and J ends lost 0 bases and 7 bases respectively, with 10 bases between them. Germline lookup yields CDR1 WSHSY and CDR2 SAAADI. CDR3 loop: CASSESGQLEQYF. The CDR3 coding sequence is TGCGCCAGCAGTGAGTCCGGACAGCTTGAGCAGTACTTC.

A word on this clone: The junction and the germline gene differ at one end; a read error may be behind it. V usage is TRBV18 and J usage is TRBJ1-2; 10 bases fit TRBD1. CDR1 and CDR2 from the germline V gene are KGHSH and LQKENI. This CDR3 is built from 11 residues. In nucleotides, the CDR3 is TGTGCCAGCTCACCGGGACAGGGGACAGCCTTC. Amino acid sequence: CASSPGQGTAF.

The chain is built from TRBV15 and TRBJ2-5, with a tentative D call TRBD1 (6 bases). Germline V CDR1 and CDR2: LNHNV, YYDKDF (reference sequence). The CDR3 runs to 15 residues. The ends were cut back, 0 bases at V and 5 bases at J, with 13 bases in the middle. The CDR3, as DNA: TGTGCCACCAGCAGAGAAGGGGGACGAGGGGAGACCCAGTACTTC. Translation: CATSREGGRGETQYF.

The chain links TRBV9 to TRBJ1-4, with D perhaps TRBD1 (5 bases). The CDR3 loop spans 13 amino acids. Trimming left V 3 bases short and J 7 bases short, with 10 bases between. Germline CDR1 reads SGDLS; CDR2 reads YYNGEE. The CDR3 bases are TGTGCCAGCAGCGGCCAGGGAGGTGAAAAACTGTTTTTT. This sequence encodes CASSGQGGEKLFF.

This sequence joins TRBV5-1 and TRBJ2-1, with D maybe TRBD1 (5 bases). In germline, CDR1 is SGHRS, CDR2 YFSETQ. Trimming took off 3 bases at V and 7 bases at J, with 11 bases between the two ends. There are 13 residues in the CDR3. The CDR3 DNA follows: TGCGCCAGCAGCTACAGGCCCCGGAATGAGCAGTTCTTC. Amino acids: CASSYRPRNEQFF.

V usage is TRBV12-3 or TRBV12-4 and J usage is TRBJ1-1; 9 nucleotides agree with TRBD1. The CDR3 consists of 13 residues. J gave up 8 bases and V 6 bases, and 7 bases lay outside the gene matches. This chain's CDR3 is CASSPWTGDEAFF. The CDR3 DNA follows: TGTGCCAGCAGCCCCTGGACAGGGGACGAAGCTTTCTTT.

The chain carries TRBV7-9 and TRBJ1-3; 7 nucleotides match TRBD1. CDR3 size: 14 residues. CDR1 is SEHNR, CDR2 FQNEAQ, per germline (reference sequence). V shed 1 base, J shed 11 bases, and the junction held 8 bases outside the gene matches. CDR3 coding DNA: TGTGCCAGCAGCTTAGAGGGACAGACGTTTTCCATATATTTT. It is translated as CASSLEGQTFSIYF. Drawing the rest from reference TRBV7-9 and TRBJ1-3, the complete variable domain is DTGVSQNPRHKITKRGQNVTFRCDPISEHNRLYWYRQTLGQGPEFLTYFQNEAQLEKSRLLSDRFSAERPKGSFSTLEIQRTEQGDSAMYLCASSLEGQTFSIYFGEGSWLTVV.

This clone was detected once. The V gene is TRBV6-4, the J gene TRBJ1-4; TRBD1 might be the D (5 bases). V gave up 10 bases and J gave up 6 bases, with 21 bases separating them. The CDR3 consists of 15 residues. In germline, CDR1 is MRHNA, CDR2 SNTAGT. The CDR3 protein is CATTPFTGGDEKLFF. The CDR3 DNA follows: TGTGCCACCACTCCTTTTACCGGGGGGGATGAAAAACTGTTTTTT.

V and J are TRBV7-9 and TRBJ1-2; no firm D call. The CDR3 sequence is 15 residues long. The V gene's germline CDR1 is SEHNR and CDR2 FQNEAQ (reference sequence). The germline V and J ends were trimmed by 2 bases and 6 bases, with 16 bases remaining between them. The CDR3 loop is CASSLIPPDIDGYTF. CDR3 DNA sequence: TGTGCCAGCAGCTTAATCCCCCCAGACATCGATGGCTACACCTTC. The full variable domain, rest sourced from reference TRBV7-9 and TRBJ1-2, is DTGVSQNPRHKITKRGQNVTFRCDPISEHNRLYWYRQTLGQGPEFLTYFQNEAQLEKSRLLSDRFSAERPKGSFSTLEIQRTEQGDSAMYLCASSLIPPDIDGYTFGSGTRLTVV.

This chain joins TRBV2 and TRBJ2-5; 11 bases are shared with TRBD1. Looked up from germline, CDR1 is SNHLY and CDR2 is FYNNEI. The V gene end was trimmed by 4 bases and the J gene end by 2 bases; junction bases not matched to a gene: 6. CDR3 length: 16 residues. CDR3 loop: CASSVDGTGGQETQYF. The CDR3 DNA follows: TGTGCCAGCAGTGTGGACGGGACAGGGGGTCAAGAGACCCAGTACTTC.

The rearrangement joins TRBV13 to TRBJ2-4; TRBD2 matches at 11 bases. Trimming removed 5 bases from V and 8 bases from J; junction bases left unmatched: 5. Germline lookup yields CDR1 PRHDT and CDR2 FYEKMQ (reference sequence). The CDR3 contains 14 residues. In DNA form, the CDR3 reads TGTGCCAGCAGCCCTCGGACTAGCGGGTACATTCAGTACTTC. Translated, it gives CASSPRTSGYIQYF.

The CDR3 loop reads CASSWTGISSGANVLTF. DNA of the CDR3: TGCGCCAGCAGCTGGACAGGGATTAGCTCTGGGGCCAACGTCCTGACTTTC. The gene calls are TRBV5-1 and TRBJ2-6; 8 bases agree with TRBD1. The germline CDR1 and CDR2 sequences are SGHRS and YFSETQ. The CDR3 totals 17 residues. J was trimmed by 0 bases and V by 3 bases; bases with no gene match: 5.

The rearrangement links TRBV19 to TRBJ2-5; 9 bases line up with TRBD2. The ends lost 0 bases at V and 5 bases at J; junction bases unmatched: 7. The germline gives CDR1 LNHDA, CDR2 SQIVND (reference sequence). CDR3 size: 16 residues. The CDR3 reads CASSIEASGARETQYF. The CDR3 bases are TGTGCCAGTAGTATAGAGGCTAGCGGGGCGAGGGAGACCCAGTACTTC.

The chain is built from TRBV5-4 and TRBJ1-2; unclear D gene. V was pared by 2 bases and J by 6 bases, with 26 bases between. CDR3 length: 18 residues. Germline CDR1 reads SGHNT; CDR2 reads YYREEE (reference sequence). The CDR3 DNA sequence: TGTGCCAGCAGCTTACCACTACACCAAGAGTTAGTGCTGGATGGCTACACCTTC. This codes for CASSLPLHQELVLDGYTF.

This clone was recorded only once. CDR3 amino acids: CASSIGWGRETQYF. CDR3 in DNA: TGTGCCAGTAGTATAGGGTGGGGGCGTGAGACCCAGTACTTC. The chain links TRBV19 to TRBJ2-5, with D perhaps TRBD1 (6 bases). Germline V lookup: CDR1 LNHDA, CDR2 SQIVND (reference sequence). This CDR3 has 14 amino acids. V lost 1 base, J lost 5 bases, and 11 bases lay in between. Full variable domain (rest looked up from reference TRBV19 and TRBJ2-5): DGGITQSPKYLFRKEGQNVTLSCEQNLNHDAMYWYRQDPGQGLRLIYYSQIVNDFQKGDIAEGYSVSREKKESFPLTVTSAQKNPTAFYLCASSIGWGRETQYFGPGTRLLVL.

The chain combines TRBV28 with TRBJ1-2; D unresolved. Germline assignment: CDR1 MDHEN and CDR2 SYDVKM. V lost 3 bases and J lost 0, with 11 bases in between. This CDR3 is built from 15 residues. The CDR3 reads CASSFLDTPNYGYTF. CDR3 in DNA: TGTGCCAGCAGTTTCTTAGACACTCCTAACTATGGCTACACCTTC.

V gene TRBV28 combines with J gene TRBJ2-5, with D perhaps matching TRBD1 (6 bases). This CDR3 has 14 residues. In germline, CDR1 is MDHEN, CDR2 SYDVKM. Trimming pared 2 bases from V and 8 bases from J, leaving 15 bases between. The CDR3 region is CASSLDHSGATQYF. The DNA for the CDR3 is TGTGCCAGCAGTTTAGACCACTCAGGGGCTACCCAGTACTTC.

The chain employs TRBV19 and TRBJ2-7, with a weak D call TRBD1 (6 bases). This CDR3 spans 14 amino acids. V lost 4 bases and J lost 1, with 11 bases in between. Per the germline V gene, CDR1 is LNHDA and CDR2 is SQIVND (reference sequence). CDR3 residues: CASSTAGVSYEQYF. CDR3 nucleotides: TGTGCCAGTAGTACGGCAGGGGTTTCCTACGAGCAGTACTTC. Based on the CDR3 plus reference TRBV19 and TRBJ2-7, the full variable domain is DGGITQSPKYLFRKEGQNVTLSCEQNLNHDAMYWYRQDPGQGLRLIYYSQIVNDFQKGDIAEGYSVSREKKESFPLTVTSAQKNPTAFYLCASSTAGVSYEQYFGPGTRLTVT.

The chain has TRBV5-5 and TRBJ1-5; no definite D call. V was clipped by 0 bases and J by 2 bases, with 12 bases between them. The CDR3 contains 16 residues. CDR1 is SGHKS, CDR2 YYEKEE, per germline (reference sequence). The CDR3 protein is CASSLVGTVGNQPQHF. In DNA, the CDR3 is TGTGCCAGCAGCTTGGTGGGCACCGTGGGCAATCAGCCCCAGCATTTT.